A single sample gave rise to the 25 T cell receptor beta chains below, sequenced in a study of blood T cell repertoires in COVID-19. Some clones are missing from TCRdb's copy, which holds only in-frame ones; the method was immunoSEQ multiplex PCR. The sample records 270,000 or so clones, 85% being singletons. Sequencing was carried out using PBMCs or T cells enriched from blood (not recorded which). Receptors originate from a woman aged 50 to 65 who had been exposed to COVID-19.

The rearrangement links TRBV7-2 to TRBJ2-1; TRBD2 agrees at 11 bases. Germline values: CDR1 SGHTA, CDR2 FQGNSA. This CDR3 is 17 amino acids long. The V gene end was trimmed by 5 bases and the J gene end by 0 bases; junction bases not matched to a gene: 6. This CDR3 is CASSLRLAGPSYNEQFF. As DNA, the CDR3 is TGTGCCAGCAGCCTTCGACTAGCGGGGCCCTCCTACAATGAGCAGTTCTTC.

This chain joins TRBV14 and TRBJ2-5; D is undetermined. The CDR3 covers 13 residues. CDR1 and CDR2 (germline): SGHDN, FVKESK. Trimming removed 2 bases from V and 5 bases from J, with 9 bases in between. The CDR3 spells CASSQMGEETQYF. CDR3 in DNA: TGTGCCAGCAGCCAAATGGGCGAGGAGACCCAGTACTTC.

J is TRBJ1-1 and V is TRBV20-1; unclear D gene. The V and J ends lost 2 bases and 11 bases respectively, with 12 bases between them. The CDR3 covers 11 residues. Per germline, CDR1 DFQATT and CDR2 SNEGSKA (reference sequence). CDR3 protein: CSARPTGEAFF. The CDR3 nucleotides are TGCAGTGCTAGACCAACCGGGGAGGCTTTCTTT.

This chain joins TRBV5-4 and TRBJ2-3, with D possibly matching TRBD2 (6 bases). The CDR3 is 16 amino acids. Trimming cost V 0 bases and J 3 bases, with 14 bases left between them. Germline assignment: CDR1 SGHNT and CDR2 YYREEE (reference sequence). CDR3 DNA: TGTGCCAGCAGCTTGGGAGGCGGGAAAGTAACAGATACGCAGTATTTT. Amino acids: CASSLGGGKVTDTQYF.

V and J are TRBV6-5 and TRBJ2-5; maybe TRBD1 (6 bases). CDR3 length: 14 residues. V gave up 6 bases and J gave up 1 base, with 12 bases separating them. The germline V gene has CDR1 MNHEY and CDR2 SVGAGI. The CDR3 bases are TGTGCCAGCAGCAACAGGGAGTTCCAAGAGACCCAGTACTTC. It codes for CASSNREFQETQYF.

This sequence joins TRBV5-1 and TRBJ1-1; 7 positions match TRBD1. This CDR3 has 15 residues. V was clipped by 4 bases and J by 1 base; unmatched bases: 7. Germline CDR1 reads SGHRS; CDR2 reads YFSETQ. The CDR3 spells CASSRGTATNTEAFF. The CDR3 DNA reads TGCGCCAGCAGCCGAGGGACAGCTACGAACACTGAAGCTTTCTTT.

This chain connects TRBV27 to TRBJ2-5, with 7 bases lining up with TRBD2. Trimming at V came to 3 bases and at J to 7 bases, leaving 2 bases not matched to a gene. Germline-derived CDR1 and CDR2 are MNHEY and SMNVEV (reference sequence). CDR3 length: 12 amino acids. DNA for the CDR3: TGTGCCAGCAGTTTCCCGGGAGGGACCCAGTACTTC. This encodes CASSFPGGTQYF.

The chain employs TRBV6-2 or TRBV6-3 and TRBJ2-4; 10 bases fit TRBD2. CDR1 is MNHEY, CDR2 SVGEGT, per germline. The J segment lost 4 bases and the V segment lost 5 bases, leaving 8 bases of the junction unmatched. The CDR3 totals 16 residues. DNA of the CDR3: TGTGCCAGCAGTATCCTAGCGGGGGCTAATAAAAACATTCAGTACTTC. Its translation: CASSILAGANKNIQYF.

This rearrangement joins TRBV11-2 to TRBJ2-1; possibly TRBD2 for D (5 bases). The CDR3 spans 14 residues. Deletions cut 4 bases from V and 6 bases from J, with 13 bases between. Germline CDR1 is SGHAT and CDR2 is FQNNGV. CDR3 coding DNA: TGTGCCAGCAGCTCCATAGGACTCACCAATGAGCAGTTCTTC. This gives the protein CASSSIGLTNEQFF.

V and J are TRBV5-5 and TRBJ1-1; no reliable D call. V was cut by 4 bases and J by 2 bases, with 15 bases left in between. This CDR3 contains 15 residues. From germline, CDR1 is SGHKS and CDR2 YYEKEE (reference sequence). For the CDR3, the DNA is TGTGCCAGCAGCCCCGGTGGGCACCGAAACACTGAAGCTTTCTTT. It codes for CASSPGGHRNTEAFF.

V gene TRBV12-5 combines with J gene TRBJ1-5; 8 bases align to TRBD1. CDR3 length: 12 amino acids. CDR1 and CDR2 from the germline V gene are LGHNT and FRNRAP. The J segment lost 11 bases and the V segment lost 5 bases, leaving 5 bases of the junction unmatched. The CDR3 coding sequence is TGTGCTAGTGGTGTTAACAGGGGGTCCCAGCATTTT. Its translation: CASGVNRGSQHF.

The rearrangement uses TRBV4-2 and TRBJ2-2; the match to TRBD2 covers 7 bases. Trimming at V came to 1 base and at J to 9 bases, leaving 8 bases not matched to a gene. The length of the CDR3 is 15 residues. Per germline, CDR1 LGHNA and CDR2 YNFKEQ. The DNA of the CDR3 is TGTGCCAGCAGCCAAGGTCAAGCGGGATCCCGGGAGCTGTTTTTT. Translating gives CASSQGQAGSRELFF.

The chain has TRBV6-2 or TRBV6-3 and TRBJ1-2; D is ambiguous. The CDR3 spans 12 residues. Trimming took 4 bases from V and 8 from J, leaving 11 bases between them. The germline CDR1 and CDR2 sequences are MNHEY and SVGEGT. The DNA for the CDR3 is TGTGCCAGCAGTTCGGGAGGTGGGGGCTACACCTTC. Translation gives CASSSGGGGYTF.

The chain combines TRBV10-2 with TRBJ1-2; D remains ambiguous. V lost 0 bases and J lost 1, with 15 bases in between. The CDR3 has 17 residues. Germline-derived CDR1 and CDR2 are WSHSY and SAAADI. As DNA, the CDR3 is TGCGCCAGCAGTGAGTCGAGGGCAGCCCTCATTAACTATGGCTACACCTTC. This codes for CASSESRAALINYGYTF.

This clone was seen just once. The chain employs TRBV6-5 and TRBJ1-2, with 8 nucleotides matching TRBD1. The CDR3 has 13 amino acids. The germline CDR1 and CDR2 sequences are MNHEY and SVGAGI. The junction had 7 bases not matched to a gene; V was cut back by 5 bases and J by 8 bases. Here the CDR3 DNA reads TGTGCCAGCAGTCGAAGAGGACAGGGAGGCTACACCTTC. Protein sequence: CASSRRGQGGYTF.

This clone has just one count. This chain uses TRBV28 with TRBJ1-1; possible D gene TRBD1, 6 bases. The germline V and J ends were trimmed by 2 bases and 6 bases, with 19 bases remaining between them. Germline CDR1 is MDHEN and CDR2 is SYDVKM. The CDR3 runs 16 residues. The CDR3 loop reads CASSLNQWQGFAEAFF. The CDR3 DNA reads TGTGCCAGCAGTTTAAATCAGTGGCAGGGGTTCGCTGAAGCTTTCTTT.

The chain has TRBV19 and TRBJ1-2; D call uncertain. The CDR3 extends over 16 amino acids. CDR1 is LNHDA, CDR2 SQIVND, per germline (reference sequence). V was shortened by 6 bases and J by 0 bases, with 17 bases between the two germline ends. The CDR3 reads CASSPTGTGSNYGYTF. The CDR3 coding sequence is TGTGCCAGTAGCCCGACCGGCACGGGGTCTAACTATGGCTACACCTTC. Full variable domain (rest looked up from reference TRBV19 and TRBJ1-2): DGGITQSPKYLFRKEGQNVTLSCEQNLNHDAMYWYRQDPGQGLRLIYYSQIVNDFQKGDIAEGYSVSREKKESFPLTVTSAQKNPTAFYLCASSPTGTGSNYGYTFGSGTRLTVV.

This rearrangement joins TRBV15 to TRBJ2-3; 9 bases map to TRBD2. Germline V gene data show CDR1 as LNHNV and CDR2 as YYDKDF (reference sequence). This CDR3 contains 17 residues. V shed 2 bases, J shed 3 bases, and the junction held 9 bases outside the gene matches. CDR3 coding DNA: TGTGCCACCAGCAGACGCGGGGGGGGCGGTAGGACAGATACGCAGTATTTT. It specifies CATSRRGGGGRTDTQYF.

This chain links TRBV13 with TRBJ1-2, with unresolved D. Trimming removed 0 bases at V and 2 bases at J, with 7 bases between. The CDR3 has 14 amino acids. Germline assignment: CDR1 PRHDT and CDR2 FYEKMQ (reference sequence). CDR3: CASSLGTGNYGYTF. In DNA form, the CDR3 reads TGTGCCAGCAGCTTAGGGACCGGGAACTATGGCTACACCTTC. The variable domain in full, with the rest retrieved from reference TRBV13 and TRBJ1-2, is AAGVIQSPRHLIKEKRETATLKCYPIPRHDTVYWYQQGPGQDPQFLISFYEKMQSDKGSIPDRFSAQQFSDYHSELNMSSLELGDSALYFCASSLGTGNYGYTFGSGTRLTVV.

The chain couples TRBV28 to TRBJ2-1, with TRBD2 identical over 7 bases. The CDR3 spans 17 residues. Germline CDR1 MDHEN, CDR2 SYDVKM. The trim removed 7 bases at V and 4 bases at J, leaving 16 bases unmatched. The CDR3 here is CASTWGGASSPYNEQFF. Here the CDR3 DNA reads TGTGCCAGCACTTGGGGGGGTGCCTCATCCCCATACAATGAGCAGTTCTTC.

This chain connects TRBV6-2 or TRBV6-3 to TRBJ1-2, with D unresolved. The germline V and J ends were trimmed by 2 bases and 0 bases, with 7 bases remaining between them. This CDR3 has 14 residues. CDR1 is MNHEY and CDR2 is SVGEGT in the germline V gene. CDR3 region: CASSYGLPNYGYTF. In DNA, the CDR3 is TGTGCCAGCAGTTACGGGCTTCCTAACTATGGCTACACCTTC.

This clone occurred once. V and J are TRBV7-2 and TRBJ1-5, with a possible D match to TRBD1 (6 bases). The V and J ends lost 3 bases and 6 bases respectively, with 12 bases between them. This CDR3 comprises 14 residues. The germline gives CDR1 SGHTA, CDR2 FQGNSA. CDR3 bases: TGTGCCAGCAGCTTCAGGCAGGGGAGTCAGCCCCAGCATTTT. Residues: CASSFRQGSQPQHF.

The chain employs TRBV10-2 and TRBJ1-1; D call uncertain. Looked up from germline, CDR1 is WSHSY and CDR2 is SAAADI. The CDR3 loop spans 13 amino acids. V lost 5 bases and J lost 2, with 9 bases in between. The CDR3 sequence: CASSPQLNTEAFF. For the CDR3, the DNA is TGCGCCAGCAGTCCTCAGTTAAACACTGAAGCTTTCTTT.

The chain joins TRBV4-2 to TRBJ1-1; D perhaps matches TRBD1 (5 bases). This CDR3 contains 15 residues. Trimming shortened V by 0 bases and J by 5 bases, and 13 bases separated the two germline ends. Germline V lookup: CDR1 LGHNA, CDR2 YNFKEQ. The DNA of the CDR3 is TGTGCCAGCAGCCAAGAGTCCTCCCGGGGGACTGAAGCTTTCTTT. Its protein is CASSQESSRGTEAFF.

The rearrangement uses TRBV12-3 or TRBV12-4 and TRBJ1-1, with 7 bases matching TRBD1. The V and J ends lost 7 bases and 8 bases, in that order; junction bases with no gene match: 10. The CDR3 totals 13 residues. The chain's CDR3 is CASTNGGTDEAFF. CDR3 nucleotide sequence: TGTGCCAGCACCAATGGGGGGACAGACGAAGCTTTCTTT.